The present T cell receptor beta chain was sequenced within a study of breast tumors, draining lymph nodes, adjacent tissues. TCRdb processed the multiplex PCR reads anew with MiXCR; each CDR3 protein has one entry. This sample has fewer than 250,000 distinct CDR3 sequences, with roughly 32% found just once. CDR1 LNHDA and CDR2 SQIVND come from the germline V gene (reference sequence). The CDR3 length is 15 residues. Samples came from axillary lymph nodes draining the breast cancer. Source material: axillary lymph node tissue. This TCR was recovered from a female donor with breast cancer. Some clones in this sample may be carry-over from other donors' samples. This chain joins TRBV19 and TRBJ2-7; D may correspond to TRBD1 or TRBD2 (6 bases each). CDR3 residues: CARGGPRRDLGEQYF. As DNA, the CDR3 is TGTGCTAGAGGGGGGCCTAGGAGAGATTTGGGGGAGCAGTACTTC.